This TCR beta chain was sequenced during a study of blood T cells in healthy people across ages. The ends were cut back, 3 bases at V and 2 bases at J, with 11 bases in the middle. CDR1 ENHRY and CDR2 SYGVKD come from the germline V gene. The CDR3 is 14 amino acids. Combining a sample-barcoded 5' primer with a J-beta primer mix, a second PCR ran for 7 to 11 cycles. TCRdb reprocessed the 5' RACE reads via MiXCR and lists one record per CDR3 protein. In the table there are about 1.5 million distinct CDR3 sequences, approximately 43% of which are singletons. Sample: blood. This chain uses TRBV10-3 with TRBJ2-7; unclear D gene. The sequence was collected from a woman between 18 and 29 years old in good health. The CDR3 DNA follows: TGTGCCATCAGTGATCCCGGGTTCCCCTACGAGCAGTACTTC. This gives the protein CAISDPGFPYEQYF.